This paragraph covers one TCR beta chain sequence. The entry originates in a study of T cell changes during pregnancy in multiple sclerosis. Produced via immunoSEQ multiplex PCR; TCRdb's table is partial and in-frame only. The sample consists of nearly 110,000 clones, 85% to 95% of them appearing once. The germline V gene has CDR1 SEHNR and CDR2 FQNEAQ (reference sequence). Unmatched junction bases numbered 5, after V lost 3 bases and J lost 2 bases. The CDR3 totals 15 residues. This sequence was found in a female donor in good health, enrolled as a control in a pregnancy study. The sample was peripheral blood, taken in the third trimester of pregnancy. The chain is built from TRBV7-9 and TRBJ2-5, with 8 bases matching TRBD1. The CDR3 nucleotides are TGTGCCAGCAGCTTCCGCGGACAGGGTCAAGAGACCCAGTACTTC. Encoded protein: CASSFRGQGQETQYF.